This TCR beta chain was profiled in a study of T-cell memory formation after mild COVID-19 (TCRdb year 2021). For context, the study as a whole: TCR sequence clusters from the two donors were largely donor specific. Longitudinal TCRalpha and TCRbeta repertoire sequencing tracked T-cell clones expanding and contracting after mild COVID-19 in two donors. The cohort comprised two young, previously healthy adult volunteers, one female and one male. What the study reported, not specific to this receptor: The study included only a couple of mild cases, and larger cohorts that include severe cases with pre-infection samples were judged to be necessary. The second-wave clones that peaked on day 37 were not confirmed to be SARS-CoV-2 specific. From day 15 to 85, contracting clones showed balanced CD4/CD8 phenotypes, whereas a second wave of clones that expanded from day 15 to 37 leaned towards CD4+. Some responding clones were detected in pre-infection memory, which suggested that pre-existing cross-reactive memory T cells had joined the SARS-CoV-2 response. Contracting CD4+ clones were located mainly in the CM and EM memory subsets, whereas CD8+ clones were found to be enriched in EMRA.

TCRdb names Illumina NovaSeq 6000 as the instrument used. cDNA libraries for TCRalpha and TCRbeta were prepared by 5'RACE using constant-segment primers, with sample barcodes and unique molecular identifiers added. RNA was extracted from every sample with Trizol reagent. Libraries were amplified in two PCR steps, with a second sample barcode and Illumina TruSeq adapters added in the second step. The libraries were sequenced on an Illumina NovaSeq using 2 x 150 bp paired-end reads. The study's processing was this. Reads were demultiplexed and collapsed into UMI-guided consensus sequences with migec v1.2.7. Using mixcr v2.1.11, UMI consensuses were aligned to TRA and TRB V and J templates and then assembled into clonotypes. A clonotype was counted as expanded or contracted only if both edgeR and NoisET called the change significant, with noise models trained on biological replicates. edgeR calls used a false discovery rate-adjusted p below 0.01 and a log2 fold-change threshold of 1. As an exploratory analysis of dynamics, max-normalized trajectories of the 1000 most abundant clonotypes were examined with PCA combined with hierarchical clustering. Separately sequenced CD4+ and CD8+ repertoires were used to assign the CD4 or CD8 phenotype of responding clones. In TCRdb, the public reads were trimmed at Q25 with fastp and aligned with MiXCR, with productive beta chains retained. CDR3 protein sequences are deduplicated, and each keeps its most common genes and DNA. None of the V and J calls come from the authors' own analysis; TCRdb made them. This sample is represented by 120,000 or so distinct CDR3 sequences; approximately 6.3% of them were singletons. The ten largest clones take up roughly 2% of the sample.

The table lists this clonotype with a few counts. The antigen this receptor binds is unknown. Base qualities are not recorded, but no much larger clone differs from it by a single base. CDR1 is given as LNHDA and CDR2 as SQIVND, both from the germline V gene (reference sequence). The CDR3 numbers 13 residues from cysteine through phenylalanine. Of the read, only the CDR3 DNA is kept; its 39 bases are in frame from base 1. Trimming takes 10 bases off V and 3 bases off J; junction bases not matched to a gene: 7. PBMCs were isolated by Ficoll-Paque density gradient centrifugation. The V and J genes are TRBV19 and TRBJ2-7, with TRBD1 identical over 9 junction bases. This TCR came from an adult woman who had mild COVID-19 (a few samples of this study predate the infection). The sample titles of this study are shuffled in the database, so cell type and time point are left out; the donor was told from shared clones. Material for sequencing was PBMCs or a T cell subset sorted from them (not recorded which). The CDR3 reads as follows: CATRPGQGYEQYF. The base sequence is TGTGCCACGCGACCGGGACAGGGCTACGAGCAGTACTTC.